One and the same sample provided the 24 T cell receptor beta chains below, sequenced in a study of type 1 and type 2 diabetes patients. PCR was run on genomic DNA. A primer set of 30 forward and 13 reverse primers amplified the CDR3. Using its own MiXCR run on the multiplex PCR reads, TCRdb lists one record per CDR3 protein. The sample yields more than 250,000 distinct CDR3 sequences, 45% to 60% seen once. Source material: peripheral blood mononuclear cells (PBMCs). The receptors derive from a man in his late teens or twenties with type 2 diabetes.

A few counts support this clonotype. V gene TRBV10-1 combines with J gene TRBJ2-1; the D is unclear. Trimming cost V 3 bases and J 4 bases, with 7 bases left between them. CDR1 and CDR2 from the germline V gene are WNHNN and SYGVQD (reference sequence). This CDR3 has 13 amino acids. CDR3 amino acids: CASSDLGYNEQFF. In DNA, the CDR3 is TGCGCCAGCAGTGATTTAGGATACAATGAGCAGTTCTTC.

This sequence joins TRBV6-1 and TRBJ1-2; unclear D gene. Germline assignment: CDR1 MNHNS and CDR2 SASEGT. The CDR3 extends over 14 amino acids. Trimming removed 6 bases from V and 3 bases from J, with 14 bases in between. The CDR3 DNA sequence: TGTGCCAGCAGGAACCCGGACGGATACTATGGCTACACCTTC. As protein: CASRNPDGYYGYTF.

The chain uses TRBV7-9 and TRBJ2-2; D is unresolved. The CDR3 sequence is 13 residues long. V was pared by 7 bases and J by 3 bases, with 9 bases between. The germline gives CDR1 SEHNR, CDR2 FQNEAQ (reference sequence). CDR3 amino acids: CASMSTDTGELFF. The CDR3 coding sequence is TGTGCCAGCATGAGCACCGACACCGGGGAGCTGTTTTTT.

The chain has TRBV20-1 and TRBJ2-7, with a possible D match to TRBD2 (5 bases). With the DNA end fitting TRBJ2-5 better, the J assignment may be wrong. CDR1 DFQATT and CDR2 SNEGSKA come from the germline V gene (reference sequence). There are 12 residues in the CDR3. The CDR3 region is CSAEGAEETQYF. The CDR3 DNA reads TGCAGTGCCGAGGGAGCCGAAGAGACCCAGTACTTC.

The gene calls are TRBV5-1 and TRBJ1-1; D is perhaps TRBD1 (6 bases). Germline V gene data show CDR1 as SGHRS and CDR2 as YFSETQ. The germline V and J ends were trimmed by 0 bases and 3 bases, with 12 bases remaining between them. The CDR3 is 15 residues long. As DNA, the CDR3 is TGCGCCAGCAGCTTGGTGGACAGTTACGACACTGAAGCTTTCTTT. Translation: CASSLVDSYDTEAFF.

A few counts support this clonotype. The chain has TRBV25-1 and TRBJ2-7; 8 bases line up with TRBD1. V shed 5 bases and J 2 bases; nucleotides not matched to a gene: 14. CDR1 is MGHDK, CDR2 SYGVNS, per germline. The CDR3 is made up of 17 amino acids. The CDR3 here is CASSKYGQGGPPYEQYF. The CDR3 DNA reads TGTGCCAGCAGTAAGTACGGACAGGGTGGACCACCCTACGAGCAGTACTTC.

V and J are TRBV30 and TRBJ1-6; D is undetermined. Trimming took 3 bases from V and 1 from J, leaving 10 bases between them. CDR1 and CDR2 (germline): GTSNPN, SVGIG (reference sequence). The CDR3 length is 15 residues. The CDR3 DNA follows: TGTGCCTGGAGGGGGTTTGGTTCCTATAATTCACCCCTCCACTTT. Translating gives CAWRGFGSYNSPLHF.

A note on this clonotype: This may come from a read error, since a much larger clone is one base off. This rearrangement joins TRBV2 to TRBJ2-2, with unresolved D. The CDR3 has 14 residues. V lost 7 bases to trimming and J lost 4 bases, with 13 bases between them. The germline V gene has CDR1 SNHLY and CDR2 FYNNEI. The CDR3 spells CASIRAISTGELFF. Written as DNA, the CDR3 is TGTGCCAGCATAAGGGCAATAAGCACCGGGGAGCTGTTTTTT.

This chain uses TRBV20-1 with TRBJ2-1, with 10 nucleotides matching TRBD2. CDR1 is DFQATT, CDR2 SNEGSKA, per germline (reference sequence). The CDR3 has 14 residues. V lost 3 bases and J lost 8; bases outside the gene matches: 7. The CDR3 nucleotides are TGCAGTGCTAGCCGCCTAGCGGGAGTTGATGAGCAGTTCTTC. This codes for CSASRLAGVDEQFF.

The chain joins TRBV27 to TRBJ1-3; no definite D call. This CDR3 region has 13 residues. The germline V and J ends were trimmed by 5 bases and 2 bases, with 7 bases remaining between them. From germline, CDR1 is MNHEY and CDR2 SMNVEV (reference sequence). CDR3 nucleotide sequence: TGTGCCAGCAGTGCGGGAGCTGGAAACACCATATATTTT. This sequence encodes CASSAGAGNTIYF.

The chain couples TRBV20-1 to TRBJ2-1, with 11 bases identical to TRBD2. This CDR3 region has 13 residues. Germline CDR1 is DFQATT and CDR2 is SNEGSKA (reference sequence). Unmatched junction bases numbered 7, after V lost 3 bases and J lost 12 bases. The CDR3 region has the DNA TGCAGTGCTAGGAAGGGACTAGCGGCCGGGCAGTTCTTC. Its translation: CSARKGLAAGQFF.

V is TRBV12-3 or TRBV12-4 and J is TRBJ1-2; 10 nucleotides align to TRBD1. V trimming: 4 bases; J trimming: 7 bases; junction bases outside the gene matches: 6. CDR3 length: 14 amino acids. The CDR3 region has the DNA TGTGCCAGCAGTTGGACAGGGGGGTGGATTGGCTACACCTTC. It yields the protein CASSWTGGWIGYTF.

This chain uses TRBV27 with TRBJ2-2, with 9 bases identical to TRBD1. The CDR3 contains 13 residues. The V gene end was trimmed by 7 bases and the J gene end by 6 bases; junction bases not matched to a gene: 3. Germline values: CDR1 MNHEY, CDR2 SMNVEV (reference sequence). The DNA of the CDR3 is TGTGCCAGCAACCGGGACAGGGCCGGGGAGCTGTTTTTT. It codes for CASNRDRAGELFF.

This clonotype was seen more than once but under ten times. The chain links TRBV15 to TRBJ2-1; no reliable D call. The CDR3 runs to 13 residues. The V gene lost 0 bases and the J gene lost 9 bases, with 9 bases spanning the gap. Germline assignment: CDR1 LNHNV and CDR2 YYDKDF (reference sequence). CDR3 region: CATSRELIGEQFF. As DNA, the CDR3 is TGTGCCACCAGCAGAGAATTAATTGGTGAGCAGTTCTTC.

This chain connects TRBV20-1 to TRBJ2-5; possibly TRBD1 or TRBD2 for D (5 bases each). The CDR3 length is 14 residues. The ends were cut back, 5 bases at V and 5 bases at J, with 18 bases in the middle. Per the germline V gene, CDR1 is DFQATT and CDR2 is SNEGSKA (reference sequence). CDR3 DNA sequence: TGCAGTGCTCGTTCGGGGACCCCGCAGGAGACCCAGTACTTC. Translation: CSARSGTPQETQYF.

The chain has TRBV28 and TRBJ2-1, with D possibly being TRBD1 or TRBD2 (6 bases each). CDR3 length equals 15 residues. V shed 3 bases and J shed 7 bases, with 16 bases lying between them. Germline V gene sequence: CDR1 MDHEN, CDR2 SYDVKM. The CDR3 is CASSFGGGRSNEQFF. The DNA for the CDR3 is TGTGCCAGCAGTTTTGGAGGGGGGAGGTCAAATGAGCAGTTCTTC.

The chain carries TRBV14 and TRBJ2-5; 7 nucleotides align to TRBD1. This CDR3 spans 14 amino acids. Trimming cost V 2 bases and J 5 bases; bases outside gene matches: 5. The germline V gene encodes CDR1 SGHDN and CDR2 FVKESK. In DNA, the CDR3 is TGTGCCAGCAGCCAAAGGGGGCAGGGGGAGACCCAGTACTTC. It yields the protein CASSQRGQGETQYF.

The rearrangement uses TRBV29-1 and TRBJ2-7, with D possibly being TRBD2 (6 bases). V lost 2 bases, J lost 2 bases, and 10 bases lay in between. In germline, CDR1 is SQVTM, CDR2 ANQGSEA. The CDR3 loop spans 13 amino acids. For the CDR3, the DNA is TGCAGCGTTGAAACCCCGGGAGCCTACGAGCAGTACTTC. Its protein is CSVETPGAYEQYF.

The V gene is TRBV30, the J gene TRBJ1-2; D is unclear. The CDR3 is made up of 16 amino acids. V lost 0 bases, J lost 2 bases, and 16 bases lay in between. From germline, CDR1 is GTSNPN and CDR2 SVGIG (reference sequence). The CDR3 region has the DNA TGTGCCTGGAGTGTTTCATTGGGGAGCGGGAACTATGGCTACACCTTC. As protein: CAWSVSLGSGNYGYTF.

J is TRBJ2-2 and V is TRBV11-2; TRBD2 is a possible D gene (7 bases). This CDR3 is 17 amino acids long. Trimming stripped 1 base from V and 2 bases from J, with 14 bases between. Germline-derived CDR1 and CDR2 are SGHAT and FQNNGV. CDR3 in DNA: TGTGCCAGCAGCTTAGTGGCGGGGGCCCTTAACACCGGGGAGCTGTTTTTT. Protein product: CASSLVAGALNTGELFF.

This clonotype appeared a few times. The rearrangement joins TRBV6-5 to TRBJ1-1, with a weak D call TRBD1 (6 bases). Germline assignment: CDR1 MNHEY and CDR2 SVGAGI. The CDR3 consists of 11 residues. Trimming left V 6 bases short and J 11 bases short, with 13 bases between. The CDR3 DNA reads as TGTGCCAGCAGGGAGGGGGAATTGGCTTTCTTT. It codes for CASREGELAFF.

The J gene is TRBJ1-1, the V gene TRBV6-6; D is uncertain. Germline V gene data show CDR1 as MNHNY and CDR2 as SVGAGI (reference sequence). This CDR3 comprises 14 residues. V lost 5 bases, J lost 3 bases, and 13 bases lay in between. The CDR3 bases are TGTGCCAGCAGTGCACGATCGGGAGACACTGAAGCTTTCTTT. Residues: CASSARSGDTEAFF.

This clonotype showed up just a few times. The chain recombines TRBV28 with TRBJ2-5, with TRBD2 identical over 9 bases. CDR1 is MDHEN and CDR2 is SYDVKM in the germline V gene. The V gene end was trimmed by 3 bases and the J gene end by 2 bases; junction bases not matched to a gene: 7. The CDR3 length is 16 residues. The CDR3 region is CASSFRREGLQETQYF. The CDR3 coding sequence is TGTGCCAGCAGTTTCAGGCGGGAGGGCCTTCAAGAGACCCAGTACTTC. Looking up the rest from reference TRBV28 and TRBJ2-5 gives the full variable domain: DVKVTQSSRYLVKRTGEKVFLECVQDMDHENMFWYRQDPGLGLRLIYFSYDVKMKEKGDIPEGYSVSREKKERFSLILESASTNQTSMYLCASSFRREGLQETQYFGPGTRLLVL.

The rearrangement joins TRBV19 to TRBJ1-4, with 9 bases fitting TRBD1. The ends lost 9 bases at V and 5 bases at J; junction bases unmatched: 7. The CDR3 totals 14 residues. Germline-derived CDR1 and CDR2 are LNHDA and SQIVND (reference sequence). The CDR3 DNA is TGTGCCAGCACAGGGGGCCTTAGCAATGAAAAACTGTTTTTT. Encoded protein: CASTGGLSNEKLFF.